This TCR beta chain was observed in a study of OX40 agonist ivuxolimab in advanced cancers. As for the study in general: Participants could have had prior anti-PD-1, anti-PD-L1 or anti-CTLA-4 therapy, and 40% had some. Partial responses, seen in three patients, involved one hepatocellular carcinoma and two cutaneous melanomas.

Trimming at V came to 4 bases and at J to 3 bases, leaving 7 bases not matched to a gene. The CDR3 is 15 amino acids. Germline loops: CDR1 SQVTM, CDR2 ANQGSEA. Here immunoSEQ multiplex PCR was the method, and the copy in TCRdb shows in-frame clones only, minus some. Of approximately 94,000 clones listed, roughly 90% are singletons. The sequencing used CD4+ or CD8+ T cells sorted from blood, collected in a trial of the OX40 agonist ivuxolimab. V is TRBV29-1 and J is TRBJ2-1, with 9 bases identical to TRBD2. This TCR derives from an adult with an advanced solid tumor such as melanoma, head and neck, liver or kidney cancer. CDR3: CSVGRGGAFYNEQFF. As DNA, the CDR3 is TGCAGCGTTGGACGCGGGGGGGCCTTCTACAATGAGCAGTTCTTC.